Described below is a single TCR beta chain sequence and its context. The sample comes from a study of blood T cell repertoires in COVID-19. The length of the CDR3 is 13 residues. Looked up from germline, CDR1 is MNHEY and CDR2 is SVGAGI. V trimming: 8 bases; J trimming: 0 bases; junction bases outside the gene matches: 3. The repertoire was sequenced with immunoSEQ multiplex PCR; TCRdb's copy has only in-frame clones and lacks some. The sample records roughly 81,000 clones, about four fifths being singletons. The source of this sequence is a man older than 75 with active or convalescent COVID-19. V and J are TRBV6-5 and TRBJ2-7; 8 nucleotides agree with TRBD2. Sequenced: peripheral blood. The CDR3 region has the DNA TGTGCCAGCCGGAGCGGGAGCTCCTACGAGCAGTACTTC. Translation gives CASRSGSSYEQYF.